The rows below give T cell receptor beta chains drawn from one sample of a study of T cell responses to AZD1222 COVID-19 vaccine. Libraries were prepared by immunoSEQ multiplex PCR; TCRdb keeps only in-frame clonotypes and omits some of them. This table has 110,000 to 150,000 clones, over 90% appearing once. The sequencing used peripheral blood, collected on day 0 of AZD1222 vaccination. The receptors shown here come from an adult in good health. Both conserved end residues are part of each CDR3. D genes are given only for firm matches. Size values are once, few and many counts, or a class for expanded clones, and some rows have none.

V,size,J,D,DNA,CDR3
TRBV25-1,-,TRBJ1-2,-,TGTGCCAGCAGTGAATCGGAGCTCTATGGCTACACCTTC,CASSESELYGYTF
TRBV28,-,TRBJ2-3,TRBD2,TGTGCCAGCAGTTTACGGGCTAGCGGGGTGGGAGATACGCAGTATTTT,CASSLRASGVGDTQYF
TRBV30,-,TRBJ1-3,-,TGTGCCTGGAGTCCCGGACACCTCTCTGGAAACACCATATATTTT,CAWSPGHLSGNTIYF
TRBV24-1,-,TRBJ2-2,-,TGTGCCACCAGTGATGGGATCGAGCTGTTTTTT,CATSDGIELFF
TRBV25-1,-,TRBJ2-7,-,TGTGCCAGCAGTGGTGGATACGAGCAGTACTTC,CASSGGYEQYF
TRBV19,-,TRBJ2-7,-,TGTGCCAGTAGTATAGATCGGGCAGTTCCCTACGAGCAGTACTTC,CASSIDRAVPYEQYF
TRBV12-5,-,TRBJ1-5,-,TGTGCTAGTGGTTTGGACACCGGGACATATAGCAATCAGCCCCAGCATTTT,CASGLDTGTYSNQPQHF
TRBV4-1,-,TRBJ2-1,TRBD2,TGCGCCAGCAGCCAAGTAAGGGTCGGGAGGGCCTCCTACAATGAGCAGTTCTTC,CASSQVRVGRASYNEQFF
TRBV11-3,once,TRBJ2-7,TRBD1,TGTGCCAGCAGCTTTGGACAGGGAACCTACGAGCAGTACTTC,CASSFGQGTYEQYF
TRBV5-1,-,TRBJ2-5,-,TGCGCCAGCAGCTTCCAAGCGAGCCAAGAGACCCAGTACTTC,CASSFQASQETQYF
TRBV12-3/TRBV12-4,-,TRBJ2-7,-,TGTGCCAGCAGTTTTGCCGGCTCCTACGAGCAGTACTTC,CASSFAGSYEQYF
TRBV5-1,-,TRBJ1-1,TRBD1,TGCGCCAGCAGCTTCCACTCCGGGACAGGGGGCACTGAAGCTTTCTTT,CASSFHSGTGGTEAFF
TRBV28,-,TRBJ2-2,-,TGTGCCAGCAGTGGCCCACCCGGGGAGCTGTTTTTT,CASSGPPGELFF
TRBV5-1,-,TRBJ2-7,TRBD1,TGCGCCAGCAGCTTGGGGGGGACAGTATACGAGCAGTACTTC,CASSLGGTVYEQYF
TRBV9,-,TRBJ2-3,TRBD2,TGTGCCAGCAGCGTAGTGTCTAGCGGGGCGGGAGATACGCAGTATTTT,CASSVVSSGAGDTQYF
TRBV5-1,-,TRBJ2-1,TRBD2,TGCGCCAGCAGCTTGATTGGCGGGAGCTCCTACAATGAGCAGTTCTTC,CASSLIGGSSYNEQFF
TRBV11-3,-,TRBJ2-7,TRBD2,TGTGCCAGCAGCCAGACTAGCGCGGGCGAGCAGTACTTC,CASSQTSAGEQYF
TRBV10-3,-,TRBJ1-2,-,TGTGCCATCAGTGAGTTAGGGGGTCTGGATGGCTACACCTTC,CAISELGGLDGYTF
TRBV27,-,TRBJ1-5,-,TGTGCCAGCAGTGCGACTGTGGGTGGCAATCAGCCCCAGCATTTT,CASSATVGGNQPQHF
TRBV19,once,TRBJ1-1,TRBD1,TGTGCCAGTAGTACGCGCCGGGACAGAAGAATGAACACTGAAGCTTTCTTT,CASSTRRDRRMNTEAFF
TRBV11-2,-,TRBJ2-3,-,TGTGCCAGCAGCTTAGGGCGGGTCTCAGATACGCAGTATTTT,CASSLGRVSDTQYF
TRBV30,-,TRBJ1-4,-,TGTGCCTGGAGTGTAGATTTCGGCAGGGTTAATGAAAAACTGTTTTTT,CAWSVDFGRVNEKLFF
TRBV5-1,-,TRBJ1-2,-,TGCGCCAGCAGCTCCGCATTGGAAGGCTACACCTTC,CASSSALEGYTF
TRBV30,-,TRBJ2-2,-,TGTGCCTGGAGTGTAGCGACTAGCGGGGAGCTGTTTTTT,CAWSVATSGELFF
TRBV28,few,TRBJ2-7,TRBD2,TGTGCCAGCAGTGTTAGCGGGAGCTCCTACGAGCAGTACTTC,CASSVSGSSYEQYF
TRBV19,-,TRBJ2-1,TRBD1,TGTGCCAGTAGTAATCCCCGGACAGGGGGATCCTACAATGAGCAGTTCTTC,CASSNPRTGGSYNEQFF
TRBV9,-,TRBJ1-3,-,TGTGCCAGCAGCGTAGAAATGGGGGCGCGAGGAAACACCATATATTTT,CASSVEMGARGNTIYF
TRBV5-4,-,TRBJ2-7,TRBD1,TGTGCCAGCAGCCGGGACAGGGGGCTGTACGAGCAGTACTTC,CASSRDRGLYEQYF
TRBV10-3,-,TRBJ2-1,TRBD2,TGTGCCGCGGCAGGGCCGGGACTAGACTACAATGAGCAGTTCTTC,CAAAGPGLDYNEQFF
TRBV18,-,TRBJ2-5,-,TGTGCCAGCTCACCACGTCAGCAAGAGACCCAGTACTTC,CASSPRQQETQYF
TRBV30,-,TRBJ2-1,TRBD2,TGTGCCAGTCCTGGGACAAGCGGGAGCCCCCTGTTCTTC,CASPGTSGSPLFF
TRBV11-2,-,TRBJ2-1,-,TGTGCCAGCAGCCAGCTGATAACTAGCTCCTACAATGAGCAGTTCTTC,CASSQLITSSYNEQFF
TRBV9,-,TRBJ2-5,-,TGTGCCAGCAGCAAGCGGACAGTTCAAGAGACCCAGTACTTC,CASSKRTVQETQYF
TRBV6-5,-,TRBJ2-7,TRBD1,TGTGCCAGCAGTTACACAAGGACAGGGTCAACCTACGAGCAGTACTTC,CASSYTRTGSTYEQYF
TRBV28,-,TRBJ1-4,-,TGTGCCAGCAGCCTACAGGAAAAACTGTTTTTT,CASSLQEKLFF
TRBV30,-,TRBJ1-5,TRBD1,TGTGCCTGGAGTATCAGGGGGCATCAGCCCCAGCATTTT,CAWSIRGHQPQHF
TRBV7-2,-,TRBJ2-1,TRBD2,TGTGCCAGCTCACTAGCGGGGGGGAACAATGAGCAGTTCTTC,CASSLAGGNNEQFF
TRBV19,once,TRBJ2-2,TRBD2,TGTGCCAGTAGTATAAGCGGGAGTTCCGGGGAGCTGTTTTTT,CASSISGSSGELFF
TRBV12-5,-,TRBJ2-1,-,TGTGCTAGTGGTTTCGGGGGCCAGCGAAGCAATGAGCAGTTCTTC,CASGFGGQRSNEQFF
TRBV5-1,-,TRBJ2-7,-,TGCGCCAGCAGCTTGGTAGCTGATCCCCCCGAGCAGTACTTC,CASSLVADPPEQYF
TRBV30,-,TRBJ2-1,TRBD1,TGTGCCTGGAGTCCCCCGGGACAGGGGGCTCCCTTAGACAATGAGCAGTTCTTC,CAWSPPGQGAPLDNEQFF
TRBV5-1,-,TRBJ1-4,-,TGCGCCAGCAGCTTGGACAATCTTAATGAAAAACTGTTTTTT,CASSLDNLNEKLFF
TRBV7-9,-,TRBJ1-2,-,TGTGCCAGCAGTTGGGATCCTTATGGCTACACCTTC,CASSWDPYGYTF
TRBV30,-,TRBJ1-1,TRBD1,TGTGCCTGGTATCCAGGGGGGAGATTAAGAGCTTTCTTT,CAWYPGGRLRAFF
TRBV10-3,few,TRBJ2-7,-,TGTGCCATCAGTTTCTCAACTAGTATTTTGAACGAGCAGTACTTC,CAISFSTSILNEQYF
TRBV7-2,-,TRBJ2-7,TRBD2,TGTGCCAGCAGCTTAGTTTGGGCTAGCGGGATTTACGAGCAGTACTTC,CASSLVWASGIYEQYF
TRBV19,few,TRBJ2-2,-,TGTGCCAGTAGTATAGTACCGGCTTCTGGGGAGCTGTTTTTT,CASSIVPASGELFF
TRBV10-3,-,TRBJ2-7,TRBD2,TGTGCCATCAGTGGACTAGCGGGGAGCTCCTACGAGCAGTACTTC,CAISGLAGSSYEQYF